These 28 T cell receptor beta chains were all obtained from the same sample, sequenced in a study of regulatory T cells in long-lasting Graves disease. Arm-PCR with iRepertoire HTBI primers amplified the CDR3 regions for these TCR beta libraries. Via MiXCR, TCRdb re-called the multiplex PCR reads, giving one row per CDR3 protein. The sample gives hundreds of thousands of distinct CDR3 sequences, about 16% of which show up once; more than 15% is in the top ten. Time point of the sample: newly diagnosed GD, antithyroid drugs for less than 3 months. Following extraction of RNA from PBMCs, that RNA was used to make the TCR library. The data were also submitted as part of a second study, on T cells in Graves' hyperthyroidism and ophthalmopathy.

The specimen was peripheral blood mononuclear cells (PBMCs), collected at new diagnosis, from a patient treated with antithyroid drugs. These receptors were obtained from a woman under 40 with Graves disease.

V gene TRBV24-1 combines with J gene TRBJ2-3; D unclear. Germline V gene data show CDR1 as KGHDR and CDR2 as SFDVKD. Trimming pared 5 bases from V and 0 bases from J, leaving 8 bases between. This CDR3 is 14 amino acids long. The CDR3 nucleotides read TGTGCCACCAGTGGGGAAGTTAGCACAGATACGCAGTATTTT. Its protein product is CATSGEVSTDTQYF.

The gene calls are TRBV20-1 and TRBJ1-1; weak D call: TRBD1 (6 bases). Trimming shortened V by 3 bases and J by 11 bases, and 22 bases separated the two germline ends. Germline V gene data show CDR1 as DFQATT and CDR2 as SNEGSKA (reference sequence). The CDR3 is 14 amino acids. CDR3 residues: CSASRPEAGALAFF. The CDR3 region has the DNA TGCAGTGCTAGTCGCCCCGAGGCAGGGGCCCTGGCTTTCTTT.

Only a few counts were recorded for this clonotype. The chain carries TRBV6-2 or TRBV6-3 and TRBJ1-4; D remains unclear. Germline assignment: CDR1 MNHEY and CDR2 SVGEGT. Trimming left V 0 bases short and J 1 base short, with 12 bases between. There are 17 residues in the CDR3. The DNA of the CDR3 is TGTGCCAGCAGTTACTCCTCACAGCCTCGAACTAATGAAAAACTGTTTTTT. Translation: CASSYSSQPRTNEKLFF.

The rearrangement links TRBV6-1 to TRBJ1-1, with D possibly matching TRBD1 (5 bases). The V end lost 5 bases, the J end lost 5 bases, and 18 bases lay between the germline ends. Per germline, CDR1 MNHNS and CDR2 SASEGT. The CDR3 has 15 residues. Written as DNA, the CDR3 is TGTGCCAGCAGTCAACCCTCCTCAGGGAGAACTGAAGCTTTCTTT. It yields the protein CASSQPSSGRTEAFF.

This clonotype was seen repeatedly, ten times or more. The chain recombines TRBV28 with TRBJ1-5; no clear D. This CDR3 is 11 amino acids long. Trimming pared 3 bases from V and 7 bases from J, leaving 4 bases between. CDR1 is MDHEN and CDR2 is SYDVKM in the germline V gene. The CDR3 here is CASSFKQPQHF. The CDR3 DNA is TGTGCCAGCAGTTTTAAGCAGCCCCAGCATTTT.

V and J are TRBV6-5 and TRBJ1-5; the D is unclear. Trimming stripped 4 bases from V and 7 bases from J, with 8 bases between. The CDR3 has 12 amino acids. In germline, CDR1 is MNHEY, CDR2 SVGAGI. The CDR3 nucleotides are TGTGCCAGCAGTTTTGACCCCCAGCCCCAGCATTTT. Protein: CASSFDPQPQHF.

This clonotype was found many times. The chain links TRBV6-1 to TRBJ1-5, with TRBD1 identical over 7 bases. The V segment lost 6 bases and the J segment 3 bases; nucleotides outside the gene matches: 8. Germline V gene sequence: CDR1 MNHNS, CDR2 SASEGT. The CDR3 extends over 15 amino acids. In DNA, the CDR3 is TGTGCCAGCAGAAAAGACAGGGAAAACAATCAGCCCCAGCATTTT. Protein sequence: CASRKDRENNQPQHF.

This clonotype has at least ten counts. V and J are TRBV7-3 and TRBJ1-1, with 7 bases aligning to TRBD1. The CDR3 runs 14 residues. CDR1 SGHTA and CDR2 FQGTGA come from the germline V gene. V trimming: 3 bases; J trimming: 6 bases; junction bases outside the gene matches: 7. The CDR3 DNA reads as TGTGCCAGCAGCTTCCAGGGGGATAGCGCTGAAGCTTTCTTT. It specifies CASSFQGDSAEAFF.

This clonotype has at least ten counts. The chain joins TRBV15 to TRBJ1-2, with D possibly matching TRBD1 (6 bases). With 2 bases removed from V and 7 bases from J, the gap between germline ends came to 14 bases. Germline CDR1 reads LNHNV; CDR2 reads YYDKDF (reference sequence). The CDR3 totals 14 residues. CDR3 amino acids: CATSRTEGGFGYTF. CDR3 DNA: TGTGCCACCAGCAGAACCGAGGGGGGGTTTGGCTACACCTTC.

At least ten counts were recorded for this clonotype. The chain is built from TRBV2 and TRBJ1-1; 7 nucleotides agree with TRBD1. The V and J ends lost 4 bases and 5 bases, in that order; junction bases with no gene match: 10. Germline V gene sequence: CDR1 SNHLY, CDR2 FYNNEI. This CDR3 has 15 residues. The CDR3 DNA reads as TGTGCCAGCAGTGGTTTGGTAGGGGGCTGGACTGAAGCTTTCTTT. Its translation: CASSGLVGGWTEAFF.

Comment on this clonotype: This may be a read error: a much more frequent sequence differs by one nucleotide. This sequence joins TRBV7-8 and TRBJ2-7; unclear D gene. The CDR3 consists of 18 residues. Deletions cut 1 base from V and 0 bases from J, with 19 bases between. Germline CDR1 and CDR2: SGHVS and FQNEAQ. CDR3 coding DNA: TGTGCCAGCAGCTTAGTTTCGGATCAGTATGGGATCTCCTACGAGCAGTACTTC. Its translation: CASSLVSDQYGISYEQYF.

This clonotype was recorded a few times. The chain joins TRBV19 to TRBJ2-2, with D perhaps matching TRBD2 (6 bases). CDR3 length: 15 amino acids. Deletions cut 7 bases from V and 5 bases from J, with 17 bases between. Germline V gene data show CDR1 as LNHDA and CDR2 as SQIVND (reference sequence). This CDR3 is CASNWAGPNTGELFF. The DNA for the CDR3 is TGTGCCAGTAACTGGGCGGGACCCAATACCGGGGAGCTGTTTTTT.

This clonotype was seen more than once but under ten times. The V call is TRBV20-1, the J call TRBJ2-3; the D gene is possibly TRBD2 (5 bases). Deletions cut 0 bases from V and 0 bases from J, with 10 bases between. The germline V gene encodes CDR1 DFQATT and CDR2 SNEGSKA (reference sequence). The CDR3 consists of 15 residues. As DNA, the CDR3 is TGCAGTGCTAGAGATTTACTAGGCAGCACAGATACGCAGTATTTT. Translating gives CSARDLLGSTDTQYF.

This clonotype came up a few times. The CDR3: CSVSSGRVHEQFF. CDR3 sequence (DNA): TGCAGCGTTTCCAGCGGGAGAGTCCATGAGCAGTTCTTC. V gene TRBV29-1 combines with J gene TRBJ2-1, with 8 bases matching TRBD2. V lost 5 bases to trimming and J lost 8 bases; unmatched junction nucleotides: 8. In germline, CDR1 is SQVTM, CDR2 ANQGSEA. This CDR3 comprises 13 residues.

This sequence joins TRBV27 and TRBJ2-3; D is undetermined. The CDR3 spans 13 residues. V lost 4 bases and J 2 bases, leaving 7 bases between the germline ends. Germline CDR1 reads MNHEY; CDR2 reads SMNVEV (reference sequence). The CDR3, as DNA: TGTGCCAGCAGTTCAGATCCCACAGATACGCAGTATTTT. Translated, it gives CASSSDPTDTQYF.

Regarding this clonotype: A much larger clone lies a single base off, so this may be a read error. This chain links TRBV6-1 with TRBJ2-7, with 8 bases aligning to TRBD2. Germline trimming cut 5 bases from V and 6 bases from J; bases unmatched to any gene: 12. Germline V lookup: CDR1 MNHNS, CDR2 SASEGT. The CDR3 contains 15 residues. Written as DNA, the CDR3 is TGTGCCAGCAGTCAACTTGGGACTAGTATTTTCGAGCAGTACTTC. It specifies CASSQLGTSIFEQYF.

This clonotype was seen many times. The chain joins TRBV6-2 or TRBV6-3 to TRBJ1-1; 12 nucleotides line up with TRBD1. The CDR3 has 16 amino acids. V trimming: 6 bases; J trimming: 4 bases; junction bases outside the gene matches: 9. Per germline, CDR1 MNHEY and CDR2 SVGEGT. The CDR3 bases are TGTGCCAGCAGGCCGGGACAGGGGGCAGGGGGCACTGAAGCTTTCTTT. Translating gives CASRPGQGAGGTEAFF.

In this sample, this clonotype turned up many times. The rearrangement links TRBV28 to TRBJ2-7, with 7 bases that match TRBD1. Germline CDR1 reads MDHEN; CDR2 reads SYDVKM. J lost 1 base, V lost 4 bases, and 4 bases had no gene match. This CDR3 comprises 14 residues. In nucleotides, the CDR3 is TGTGCCAGCAGTTCCGGACAGGCATCCTACGAGCAGTACTTC. This sequence encodes CASSSGQASYEQYF.

This clonotype was counted at least ten times. V gene TRBV28 combines with J gene TRBJ2-5; TRBD1 matches 7 bases. Germline CDR1 MDHEN, CDR2 SYDVKM. The CDR3 contains 14 residues. V lost 5 bases, J lost 5 bases, and 8 bases stayed unmatched. Written as DNA, the CDR3 is TGTGCCAGCAGTCCCTTGACAGGGCGGGAGACCCAGTACTTC. This gives the protein CASSPLTGRETQYF.

This rearrangement joins TRBV30 to TRBJ2-1; possibly TRBD1 or TRBD2 for D (7 bases each). V lost 2 bases to trimming and J lost 8 bases, with 13 bases between them. This CDR3 is built from 13 residues. Germline values: CDR1 GTSNPN, CDR2 SVGIG (reference sequence). The CDR3: CAWSPRGGHEQFF. The DNA for the CDR3 is TGTGCCTGGAGTCCCAGGGGGGGGCATGAGCAGTTCTTC.

This clonotype has ten or more counts. V usage is TRBV6-5 and J usage is TRBJ1-1; D not resolved. The CDR3 runs 14 residues. Germline assignment: CDR1 MNHEY and CDR2 SVGAGI. Trimming left V 2 bases short and J 4 bases short, with 11 bases between. The CDR3 sequence: CASSYRRRSTEAFF. Here the CDR3 DNA reads TGTGCCAGCAGTTACCGAAGACGGAGCACTGAAGCTTTCTTT.

This chain links TRBV19 with TRBJ2-7, with 8 bases matching TRBD1. The CDR3 covers 15 residues. Trimming cost V 2 bases and J 0 bases; bases outside gene matches: 3. Germline V gene sequence: CDR1 LNHDA, CDR2 SQIVND (reference sequence). CDR3 coding DNA: TGTGCCAGTAGTATATCGGGACAGGTCTCCTACGAGCAGTACTTC. Translating it yields CASSISGQVSYEQYF. Using reference TRBV19 and TRBJ2-7 for the parts outside the CDR3, the full variable domain is DGGITQSPKYLFRKEGQNVTLSCEQNLNHDAMYWYRQDPGQGLRLIYYSQIVNDFQKGDIAEGYSVSREKKESFPLTVTSAQKNPTAFYLCASSISGQVSYEQYFGPGTRLTVT.

V is TRBV20-1 and J is TRBJ1-1, with D uncertain. V lost 7 bases and J lost 6, with 15 bases in between. Germline CDR1 is DFQATT and CDR2 is SNEGSKA (reference sequence). The CDR3 loop spans 12 amino acids. CDR3 DNA: TGCAGTGTCCCCGGCTCTCAGGCTGAAGCTTTCTTT. As protein: CSVPGSQAEAFF.

The gene calls are TRBV7-3 and TRBJ1-1, with no clear D. V was trimmed by 5 bases and J by 6 bases, leaving 10 bases between them. Germline V gives CDR1 SGHTA, CDR2 FQGTGA. The CDR3 sequence is 12 residues long. This CDR3 is CASSQMGSEAFF. CDR3 DNA: TGTGCCAGCAGCCAGATGGGCTCTGAAGCTTTCTTT.

The rearrangement uses TRBV7-2 and TRBJ1-6; D not certain. Trimming took 2 bases from V and 9 from J, leaving 14 bases between them. The CDR3 is made up of 15 amino acids. Germline V CDR1 and CDR2: SGHTA, FQGNSA. CDR3 in amino acids: CASSLLQSRSSPLHF. The CDR3 DNA follows: TGTGCCAGCAGCTTACTGCAGTCCAGGAGTTCACCCCTCCACTTT.

There are a few counts of this clonotype. The chain links TRBV5-1 to TRBJ1-6; a weak D match, TRBD1 (5 bases). V lost 6 bases and J lost 8, with 15 bases in between. The CDR3 consists of 14 residues. CDR1 and CDR2 from the germline V gene are SGHRS and YFSETQ. This chain's CDR3 is CASKIREVDSPLHF. The CDR3 nucleotides are TGCGCCAGCAAGATCAGGGAGGTTGATTCACCCCTCCACTTT.

This clonotype was seen ten or more times. CDR3 bases: TGCGCCAGCAGCCGGGGGGCAGAGACCCAGTACTTC. This translates into CASSRGAETQYF. The chain couples TRBV5-1 to TRBJ2-5, with D possibly TRBD2 on 7 matching bases. This CDR3 comprises 12 residues. Germline CDR1 SGHRS, CDR2 YFSETQ. V was trimmed by 4 bases and J by 4 bases, leaving 8 bases between them.

This clonotype was seen many times. CDR3 coding DNA: TGTGCCAGCAGTTACTTAACTAGCAGTGGGGAGCTGTTTTTT. This codes for CASSYLTSSGELFF. This rearrangement joins TRBV6-9 to TRBJ2-2; possible D gene TRBD2, 6 bases. Germline V gene lookup returns CDR1 MNHGY and CDR2 SVAAGI. The V gene lost 3 bases and the J gene lost 8 bases, with 13 bases spanning the gap. CDR3 length equals 14 residues.